Shown below are 5 T cell receptor beta chains from a single sample sequenced in a study of T cells in localized non-small cell lung cancer. Clones were read by immunoSEQ multiplex PCR, and TCRdb kept only the in-frame ones, dropping some. The sample carries 40,000 to 55,000 clones, around 82% recorded once. Sequencing used PBMCs, obtained before any cancer treatment. The source is a woman aged 35 to 69 with stage II lung adenocarcinoma.

The chain is built from TRBV6-6 and TRBJ1-1; 7 bases match TRBD1. V was clipped by 7 bases and J by 1 base; unmatched bases: 9. The CDR3 runs to 15 residues. Looked up from germline, CDR1 is MNHNY and CDR2 is SVGAGI (reference sequence). The CDR3 here is CASTALRGQNTEAFF. CDR3 DNA: TGTGCCAGCACCGCCTTGAGGGGGCAGAACACTGAAGCTTTCTTT.

This sequence joins TRBV7-3 and TRBJ2-1; TRBD1 agrees at 7 bases. CDR1 is SGHTA and CDR2 is FQGTGA in the germline V gene. The CDR3 has 11 amino acids. The V gene end was trimmed by 5 bases and the J gene end by 12 bases; junction bases not matched to a gene: 4. The CDR3 sequence: CASSTGTVQFF. The CDR3 DNA reads TGTGCCAGCAGCACCGGGACAGTGCAGTTCTTC.

The chain carries TRBV2 and TRBJ1-1; the D gene is possibly TRBD1 (5 bases). Trimming shortened V by 3 bases and J by 7 bases, and 15 bases separated the two germline ends. Germline V CDR1 and CDR2: SNHLY, FYNNEI. This CDR3 is built from 14 residues. The CDR3 loop is CASSERGGAVEAFF. The CDR3 nucleotides are TGTGCCAGCAGTGAGAGGGGAGGGGCCGTTGAAGCTTTCTTT.

This clone was counted between two and nine times. CDR3 DNA: TGCGCCAGCAGCTCGGAGACTAACTATGGCTACACCTTC. Residues: CASSSETNYGYTF. The chain combines TRBV5-1 with TRBJ1-2; D not certain. The germline V gene has CDR1 SGHRS and CDR2 YFSETQ. The CDR3 spans 13 residues. V was clipped by 3 bases and J by 0 bases, with 6 bases between them.

The V and J genes are TRBV4-1 and TRBJ2-1, with D tentatively TRBD1 (6 bases). The V end was cut by 0 bases, the J end by 14 bases, with 14 bases between. The CDR3 consists of 13 residues. Germline lookup yields CDR1 MGHRA and CDR2 YSYEKL. Here the CDR3 DNA reads TGCGCCAGCAGCCAAGATAAGATTCAGGGGAAGTTCTTC. Protein sequence: CASSQDKIQGKFF.